Sequencing of this TCR beta chain was carried out in a study of T-cell reconstitution after alpha-beta-depleted transplantation in children. Germline loops: CDR1 MNHEY, CDR2 SVGEGT. This CDR3 spans 14 amino acids. V lost 4 bases and J lost 7, with 14 bases in between. This sample's TCRbeta library carried unique molecular identifier barcodes. One entry per CDR3 protein, called by TCRdb with MiXCR from the PCR reads. The data contain about 460,000 distinct CDR3 sequences, roughly an eighth of them singletons. The source material was PBMCs from the stem cell graft donor, sampled from the stem cell graft. The chain couples TRBV6-2 or TRBV6-3 to TRBJ2-1; D might be TRBD2 (5 bases). This TCR derives from a human donor who donated a stem cell graft to a child with combined immunodeficiency. Here the CDR3 DNA reads TGTGCCAGCAGTTTTCGGCGGGCCTTTAATGAGCAGTTCTTC. This sequence encodes CASSFRRAFNEQFF.